This T cell receptor beta chain was captured by sequencing in a study of blood T cell repertoires in COVID-19. In the study overall: The United States, Italy and Spain provided the acute and convalescent COVID-19 samples.

The participants were between about 18 and 90 years old and came from roughly 25 US areas. Participants were placed into cohorts based on the clinical history they reported. CDR3 size: 13 residues. CDR1 and CDR2 (germline): SEHNR, FQNEAQ (reference sequence). The V and J ends lost 5 bases and 5 bases respectively, with 11 bases between them. Original methodology: Estimation of nucleated cell counts was performed using reference gene primer amplification. The repertoire was sequenced with immunoSEQ multiplex PCR; TCRdb's copy has only in-frame clones and lacks some. V and J calls and clone size are those listed in that table; D and trimming were worked out from the DNA. The data show 200,000 to 300,000 clones, roughly 88% seen once.

Sequencing input: PBMCs or T cells enriched from blood (not recorded which). The sequence derives from a woman between 40 and 55 years old with acute COVID-19. This chain joins TRBV7-9 and TRBJ2-3; D possibly corresponds to TRBD1 (6 bases). The CDR3 nucleotides read TGTGCCAGCAGCATAACAGGGTTAGATACGCAGTATTTT. Its protein product is CASSITGLDTQYF.